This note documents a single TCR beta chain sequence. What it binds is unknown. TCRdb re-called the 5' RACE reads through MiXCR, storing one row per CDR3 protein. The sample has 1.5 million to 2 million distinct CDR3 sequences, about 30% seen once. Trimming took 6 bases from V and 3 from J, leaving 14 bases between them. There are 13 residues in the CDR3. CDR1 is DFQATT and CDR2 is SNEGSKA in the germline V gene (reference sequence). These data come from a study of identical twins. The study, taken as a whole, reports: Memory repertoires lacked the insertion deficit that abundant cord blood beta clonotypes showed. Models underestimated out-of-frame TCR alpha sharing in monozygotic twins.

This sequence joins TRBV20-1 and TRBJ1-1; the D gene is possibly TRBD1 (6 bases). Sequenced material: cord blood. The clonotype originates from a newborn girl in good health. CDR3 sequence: CSAHLQGDTEAFF. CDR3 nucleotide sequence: TGCAGTGCCCACCTACAGGGAGACACTGAAGCTTTCTTT.